This record concerns one T cell receptor beta chain sequence. Its target is unknown. These data are taken from a study of cytomegalovirus exposure and HLA in healthy donors. Findings and caveats of the study: Donor immune exposure was known only as CMV serostatus.

PCR primers comprised 60 Vbeta and 13 Jbeta primers. Sequencing used immunoSEQ multiplex PCR; TCRdb keeps in-frame clones, though not all of them. Seen here are tens of thousands of clones, 65% to 80% observed once, and the top ten hold around 12%. The junction had 0 bases not matched to a gene; V was cut back by 1 base and J by 7 bases. From germline, CDR1 is SGHRS and CDR2 YFSETQ. This CDR3 has 13 amino acids. The origin of this receptor is a man in his 70s in good health and CMV-seronegative. Sequencing used PBMCs. This chain connects TRBV5-1 to TRBJ2-2; 8 bases map to TRBD2. The CDR3 DNA follows: TGCGCCAGCAGCTTGAGCGGGGGCGGGGAGCTGTTTTTT. It specifies CASSLSGGGELFF.